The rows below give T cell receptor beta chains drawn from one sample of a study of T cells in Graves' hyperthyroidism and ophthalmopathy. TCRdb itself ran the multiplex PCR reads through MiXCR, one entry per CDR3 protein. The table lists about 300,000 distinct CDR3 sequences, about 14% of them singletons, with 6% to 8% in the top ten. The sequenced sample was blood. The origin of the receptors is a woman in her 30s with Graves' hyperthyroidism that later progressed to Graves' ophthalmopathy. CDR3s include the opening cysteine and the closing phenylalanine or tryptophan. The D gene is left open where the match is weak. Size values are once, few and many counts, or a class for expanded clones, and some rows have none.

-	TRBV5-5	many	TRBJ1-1	TGTGCCAGCAGCTTGGGGCATGAGGACACTGAAGCTTTCTTT	CASSLGHEDTEAFF
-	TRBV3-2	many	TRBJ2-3	TGTGCCAGCAGCCAAGTTAGCGGGAGTGTTAAAGATACGCAGTATTTT	CASSQVSGSVKDTQYF
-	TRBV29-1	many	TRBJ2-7	TGCAGCGTAGCCCAGGGCGTCAACTACGAGCAGTACTTC	CSVAQGVNYEQYF
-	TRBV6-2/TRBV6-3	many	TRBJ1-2	TGTGCCAGCAGTACAAGCCTAGTTGGCTACACCTTC	CASSTSLVGYTF
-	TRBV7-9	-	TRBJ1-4	TGTGCCAGCAGCTTAGACCTCGAAAAACTGTTTTTT	CASSLDLEKLFF
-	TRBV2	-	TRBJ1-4	TGTGCCAGCAGTGATGACGTGGGCAATGAAAAACTGTTTTTT	CASSDDVGNEKLFF
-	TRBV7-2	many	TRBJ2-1	TGTGCCAGCAGCGCCCGGTCGGGGATCCAGGGCGATGAGCAGTTCTTC	CASSARSGIQGDEQFF
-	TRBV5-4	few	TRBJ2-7	TGTGCCAGCAGCCCCAAGGGGCTGGACGAGCAGTACTTC	CASSPKGLDEQYF
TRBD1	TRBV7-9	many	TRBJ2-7	TGTGCCAGCAGCCCCCGGACAGGGGCGTCATCATACGAGCAGTACTTC	CASSPRTGASSYEQYF
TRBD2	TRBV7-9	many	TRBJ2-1	TGTGCCAGCTCTGGGGGCGGGGGGTACAATGAGCAGTTCTTC	CASSGGGGYNEQFF
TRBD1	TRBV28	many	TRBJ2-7	TGTGCCAGCAGATTTTGGGGACAGGGAAATTACGAGCAGTACTTC	CASRFWGQGNYEQYF
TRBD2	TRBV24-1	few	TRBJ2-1	TGTGCCACCAGTGACCGAGGGACTAGCGTAAATGAGCAGTTCTTC	CATSDRGTSVNEQFF
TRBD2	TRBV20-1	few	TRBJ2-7	TGCAGTGCTAGGGGTGGACTAGCGGGAGCCTACGAGCAGTACTTC	CSARGGLAGAYEQYF
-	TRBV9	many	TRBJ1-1	TGTGCCAGCAGCGTAGAGTGGGGCGTAGCTTTCTTT	CASSVEWGVAFF
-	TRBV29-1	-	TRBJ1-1	TGCAGCATAGGACAGATAAACACTGAAGCTTTCTTT	CSIGQINTEAFF
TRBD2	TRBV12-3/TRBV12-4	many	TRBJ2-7	TGTGCCAGCAGTAAAGCGGGAGTGGGCTACGAGCAGTACTTC	CASSKAGVGYEQYF
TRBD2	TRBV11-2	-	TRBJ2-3	TGTGCCAGCAGCCCTTCGCGGGGGACCTCTAGCACAGATACGCAGTATTTT	CASSPSRGTSSTDTQYF
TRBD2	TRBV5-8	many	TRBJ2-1	TGTGCCAGCAGCTCAACCCAGCGGGGAAACAATGAGCAGTTCTTC	CASSSTQRGNNEQFF
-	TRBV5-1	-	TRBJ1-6	TGCGCCAGCAGTCGTCAGGACTTTCGCTATAATTCACCCCTCCACTTT	CASSRQDFRYNSPLHF
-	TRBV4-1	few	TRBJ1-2	TGCGCCAGCAGCCAAGAAGGTAGTTCCGGCTATGGCTACACCTTC	CASSQEGSSGYGYTF
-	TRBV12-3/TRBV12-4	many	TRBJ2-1	TGTGCCAGCAGTTTTAGAGGTGAGCAGTTCTTC	CASSFRGEQFF
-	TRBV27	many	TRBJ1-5	TGTGCCAGCAGGCCCGAGACGGGTCAGCCCCAGCATTTT	CASRPETGQPQHF
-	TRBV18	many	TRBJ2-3	TGTGCCAGCTCACCTTCGGACACTTCATCGCAGTATTTT	CASSPSDTSSQYF
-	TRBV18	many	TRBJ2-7	TGTGCCAGCTCATTGCGGGTAGGCGAGCAGTACTTC	CASSLRVGEQYF
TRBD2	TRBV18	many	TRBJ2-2	TGTGCCAGCTCACCATTCGTCGGACTAGCGGAAAACACCGGGGAGCTGTTTTTT	CASSPFVGLAENTGELFF
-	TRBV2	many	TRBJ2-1	TGTGCCAGCAGGAGGGACTGGGGGGCTCTCTATGAGCAGTTCTTC	CASRRDWGALYEQFF
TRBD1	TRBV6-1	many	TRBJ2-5	TGTGCCAGCAGTTCCACTATAGACAGGGGGCTCCAAGAGACCCAGTACTTC	CASSSTIDRGLQETQYF
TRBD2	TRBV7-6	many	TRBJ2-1	TGTGCCAGCAGCTTGGCGGGGGCGGGAGGCAACAATGAGCAGTTCTTC	CASSLAGAGGNNEQFF
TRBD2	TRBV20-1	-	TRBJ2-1	TGCAGTGCTAGCCCACTAGCGGGAGGGGCCTACAATGAGCAGTTCTTC	CSASPLAGGAYNEQFF
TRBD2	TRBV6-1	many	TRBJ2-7	TGTGCCAGCAGTACAACCCGGACTAGCCCTCCCTACGAGCAGTACTTC	CASSTTRTSPPYEQYF
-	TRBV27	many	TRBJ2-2	TGTGCCAGCATTGGACAGCCGAACACCGGGGAGCTGTTTTTT	CASIGQPNTGELFF
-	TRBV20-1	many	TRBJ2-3	TGCAGTGCTAGGGTCTTGGGGGGCGAAGATACGCAGTATTTT	CSARVLGGEDTQYF
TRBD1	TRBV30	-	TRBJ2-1	TGTGCCTGGAGTGCCGGGACAGGGATCAATGAGCAGTTCTTC	CAWSAGTGINEQFF
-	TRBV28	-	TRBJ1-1	TGTGCCAGCACCCGCACTGAAGCTTTCTTT	CASTRTEAFF
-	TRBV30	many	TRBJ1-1	TGTGCCTGGGGGTTAGGGGGGCATGAAGCTTTCTTT	CAWGLGGHEAFF
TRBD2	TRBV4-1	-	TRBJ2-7	TGCGCCAGCAGCCAAGTAATAGCGGGAGGAAACTACGAGCAGTACTTC	CASSQVIAGGNYEQYF
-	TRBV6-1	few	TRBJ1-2	TGTGCCAGCAGTGTTCCGGGGGTCGGCTATGGCTACACCTTC	CASSVPGVGYGYTF
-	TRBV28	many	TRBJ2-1	TGTGCCAGCAGTTTCCGACATGAGCAGTTCTTC	CASSFRHEQFF
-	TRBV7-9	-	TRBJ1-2	TGTGCCGGCAGCTTAGTAGGGCAGAACTATGGCTACACCTTC	CAGSLVGQNYGYTF
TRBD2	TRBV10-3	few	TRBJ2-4	TGTGCCATCAGTCCTGGACTAGCGGGAGACGAAAACATTCAGTACTTC	CAISPGLAGDENIQYF
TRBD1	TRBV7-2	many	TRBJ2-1	TGTGCCAGCAGCTGGAGGCAAGACAGGGGCAATGAGCAGTTCTTC	CASSWRQDRGNEQFF
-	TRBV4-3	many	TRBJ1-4	TGCGCCAGCAGCCAAGAACTAAGGGAAAAACTGTTTTTT	CASSQELREKLFF
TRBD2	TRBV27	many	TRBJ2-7	TGTGCCAGCAGAAGACTAGCGGGAGTTTTGTACGAGCAGTACTTC	CASRRLAGVLYEQYF